Following are 6 T cell receptor beta chains from one sample sequenced in a study of blood T cell repertoires in COVID-19. The method was immunoSEQ multiplex PCR; TCRdb's version includes in-frame clones alone and lacks a portion of them. The data hold nearly 350,000 clones, with over 80% observed a single time. Input material: peripheral blood. All receptors derive from a woman aged 45-59 years with COVID-19, enrolled during active disease.

This clone has only a few counts. This sequence joins TRBV30 and TRBJ1-1; D is uncertain. This CDR3 has 12 residues. Germline V gives CDR1 GTSNPN, CDR2 SVGIG (reference sequence). V lost 5 bases and J lost 4, with 11 bases in between. In DNA form, the CDR3 reads TGTGCCTGGGCCCAGCGCGGCACTGAAGCTTTCTTT. Its translation is CAWAQRGTEAFF. Full variable domain (outside the CDR3, taken from reference TRBV30 and TRBJ1-1): SQTIHQWPATLVQPVGSPLSLECTVEGTSNPNLYWYRQAAGRGLQLLFYSVGIGQISSEVPQNLSASRPQDRQFILSSKKLLLSDSGFYLCAWAQRGTEAFFGQGTRLTVV.

This rearrangement joins TRBV6-5 to TRBJ1-1, with D perhaps matching TRBD1 (5 bases). Germline CDR1 and CDR2: MNHEY and SVGAGI. Deletions cut 4 bases from V and 0 bases from J, with 9 bases between. This CDR3 is built from 14 residues. The CDR3 sequence is CASSFDSMNTEAFF. The CDR3 region has the DNA TGTGCCAGCAGTTTTGACAGCATGAACACTGAAGCTTTCTTT.

The V call is TRBV4-2, the J call TRBJ2-3; D is possibly TRBD2 (6 bases). Trimming pared 4 bases from V and 5 bases from J, leaving 16 bases between. Germline CDR1 and CDR2: LGHNA and YNFKEQ. The CDR3 is 15 amino acids. Here the CDR3 DNA reads TGTGCCAGCAGCCCTCGAGCGGGTCAAGGAGATACGCAGTATTTT. Protein: CASSPRAGQGDTQYF.

The chain employs TRBV5-1 and TRBJ2-1, with 8 bases matching TRBD1. Germline assignment: CDR1 SGHRS and CDR2 YFSETQ. Losses at the gene ends were 0 bases for V and 7 bases for J; bases not matched to a gene: 6. The CDR3 consists of 15 residues. The CDR3 nucleotides are TGCGCCAGCAGCTTGGGCAGGGGGCACACGAATGAGCAGTTCTTC. Protein: CASSLGRGHTNEQFF.

This clone was seen a single time. This rearrangement joins TRBV19 to TRBJ1-2; tentatively, D is TRBD1 (6 bases). The germline gives CDR1 LNHDA, CDR2 SQIVND (reference sequence). This CDR3 has 15 amino acids. V was shortened by 7 bases and J by 2 bases, with 17 bases between the two germline ends. The CDR3 sequence: CASTGIEGGNYGYTF. In DNA, the CDR3 is TGTGCCAGTACCGGAATTGAGGGGGGGAACTATGGCTACACCTTC.

This sequence joins TRBV7-2 and TRBJ1-1, with D possibly being TRBD1 (5 bases). This CDR3 contains 13 residues. V was shortened by 7 bases and J by 6 bases, with 15 bases between the two germline ends. Per the germline V gene, CDR1 is SGHTA and CDR2 is FQGNSA. The CDR3 reads CASMRGGDAEAFF. The CDR3 DNA is TGTGCCAGCATGCGGGGAGGGGACGCTGAAGCTTTCTTT.